This TCR beta chain came from a study of siplizumab effects on memory and regulatory T cells. Study-wide findings and caveats: Among mappable alloreactive CD4+ clones, the Treg-derived fraction averaged around 66% with siplizumab versus around 26% in controls.

Turning to this clone: Its antigen is as yet unknown.

The length of the CDR3 is 14 residues. V gave up 0 bases and J gave up 0 bases, with 7 bases separating them. CDR1 and CDR2 (germline): SGDLS, YYNGEE. The assay was immunoSEQ multiplex PCR, and TCRdb's table has in-frame clones only and misses some. The sample yields some 100,000 clones, roughly 93% seen once. This clonotype originated in a human donor in good health. The sequenced sample consisted of CD8+ T cells sorted from blood. The rearrangement links TRBV9 to TRBJ2-7; TRBD1 is a possible D gene (5 bases). The CDR3 bases are TGTGCCAGCAGCGTAGGGGGCGACTCCTACGAGCAGTACTTC. Residues: CASSVGGDSYEQYF.